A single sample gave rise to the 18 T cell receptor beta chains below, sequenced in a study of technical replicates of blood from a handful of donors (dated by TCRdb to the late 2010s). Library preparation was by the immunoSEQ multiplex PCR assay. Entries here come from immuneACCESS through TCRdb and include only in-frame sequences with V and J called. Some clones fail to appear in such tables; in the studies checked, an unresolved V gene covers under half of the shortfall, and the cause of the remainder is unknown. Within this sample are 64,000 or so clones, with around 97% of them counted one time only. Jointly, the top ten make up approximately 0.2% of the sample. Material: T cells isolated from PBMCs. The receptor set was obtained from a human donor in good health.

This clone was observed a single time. The DNA of the CDR3 is TGTGCCAGCAGCTTAGTGGGCCCGTGGATGAGCTCTGGGGCCAACGTCCTGACTTTC. Translating gives CASSLVGPWMSSGANVLTF. This rearrangement joins TRBV11-2 to TRBJ2-6, with D uncertain. The germline V gene encodes CDR1 SGHAT and CDR2 FQNNGV. V was shortened by 1 base and J by 0 bases, with 16 bases between the two germline ends. The CDR3 covers 19 residues.

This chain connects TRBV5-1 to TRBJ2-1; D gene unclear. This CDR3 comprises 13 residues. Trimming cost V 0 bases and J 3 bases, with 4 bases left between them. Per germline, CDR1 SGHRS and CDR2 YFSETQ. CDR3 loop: CASSLGGYNEQFF. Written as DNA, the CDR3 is TGCGCCAGCAGCTTGGGCGGCTACAATGAGCAGTTCTTC.

The CDR3 protein is CASTKEGRRNSPLHF. Here the CDR3 DNA reads TGTGCCAGTACCAAGGAGGGGCGCCGAAATTCACCCCTCCACTTT. This chain connects TRBV19 to TRBJ1-6; D may be TRBD1 (5 bases). Germline CDR1 and CDR2: LNHDA and SQIVND (reference sequence). V was shortened by 7 bases and J by 7 bases, with 17 bases between the two germline ends. The CDR3 is made up of 15 amino acids.

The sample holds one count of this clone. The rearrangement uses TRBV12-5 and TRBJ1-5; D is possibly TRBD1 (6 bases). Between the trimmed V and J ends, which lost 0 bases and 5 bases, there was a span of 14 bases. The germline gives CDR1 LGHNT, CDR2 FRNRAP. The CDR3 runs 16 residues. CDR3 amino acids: CASGLVLNRDHQPQHF. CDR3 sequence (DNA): TGTGCTAGTGGTTTGGTACTGAACAGGGACCATCAGCCCCAGCATTTT.

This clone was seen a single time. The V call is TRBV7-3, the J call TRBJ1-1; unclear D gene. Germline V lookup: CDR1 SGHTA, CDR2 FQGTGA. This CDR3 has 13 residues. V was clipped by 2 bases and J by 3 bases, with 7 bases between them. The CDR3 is CASSLSRDTEAFF. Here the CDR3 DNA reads TGTGCCAGCAGCTTATCCCGGGACACTGAAGCTTTCTTT.

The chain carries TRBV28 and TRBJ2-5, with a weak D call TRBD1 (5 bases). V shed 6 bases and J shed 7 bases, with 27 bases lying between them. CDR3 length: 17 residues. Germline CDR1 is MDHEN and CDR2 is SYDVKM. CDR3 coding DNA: TGTGCCAGCAGGGCGTTTTTTAGTCGCAGGGATCATGCGACCCAGTACTTC. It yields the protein CASRAFFSRRDHATQYF.

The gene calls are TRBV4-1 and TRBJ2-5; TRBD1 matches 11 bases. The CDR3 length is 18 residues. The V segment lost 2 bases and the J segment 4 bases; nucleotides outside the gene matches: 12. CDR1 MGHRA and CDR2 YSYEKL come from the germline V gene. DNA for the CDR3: TGCGCCAGCAGCCAACAAAGGACAGGGGGCTTTACTGGAGAGACCCAGTACTTC. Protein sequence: CASSQQRTGGFTGETQYF.

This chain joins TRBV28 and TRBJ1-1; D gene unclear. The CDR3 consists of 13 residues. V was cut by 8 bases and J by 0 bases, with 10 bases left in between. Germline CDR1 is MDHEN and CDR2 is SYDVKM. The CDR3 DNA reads TGTGCCAGCGCTAACTCATTGAACACTGAAGCTTTCTTT. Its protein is CASANSLNTEAFF.

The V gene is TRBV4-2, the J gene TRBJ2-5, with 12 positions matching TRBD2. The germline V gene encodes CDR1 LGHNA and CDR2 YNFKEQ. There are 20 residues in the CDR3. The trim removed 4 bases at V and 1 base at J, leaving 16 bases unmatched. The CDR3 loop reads CASSLPTRASGGDSQETQYF. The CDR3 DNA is TGTGCCAGCAGCCTCCCGACCAGGGCTAGCGGGGGGGATAGCCAAGAGACCCAGTACTTC.

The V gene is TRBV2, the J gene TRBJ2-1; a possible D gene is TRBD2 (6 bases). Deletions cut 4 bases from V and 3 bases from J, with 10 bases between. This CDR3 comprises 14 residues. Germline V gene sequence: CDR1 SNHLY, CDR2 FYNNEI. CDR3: CASSGGIDYNEQFF. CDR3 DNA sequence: TGTGCCAGCAGTGGCGGGATCGACTACAATGAGCAGTTCTTC.

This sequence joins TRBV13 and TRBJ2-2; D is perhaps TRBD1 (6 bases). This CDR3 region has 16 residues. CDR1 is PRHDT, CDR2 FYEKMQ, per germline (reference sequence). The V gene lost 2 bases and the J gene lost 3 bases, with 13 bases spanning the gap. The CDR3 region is CASSLRRAGDTGELFF. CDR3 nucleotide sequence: TGTGCCAGCAGCTTACGTAGGGCAGGGGACACCGGGGAGCTGTTTTTT.

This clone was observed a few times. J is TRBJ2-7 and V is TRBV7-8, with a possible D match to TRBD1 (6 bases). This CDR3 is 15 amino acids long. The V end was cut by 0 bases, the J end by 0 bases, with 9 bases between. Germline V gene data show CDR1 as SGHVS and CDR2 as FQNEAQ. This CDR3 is CASSLAQGPSYEQYF. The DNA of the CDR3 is TGTGCCAGCAGCTTAGCACAGGGTCCCTCCTACGAGCAGTACTTC.

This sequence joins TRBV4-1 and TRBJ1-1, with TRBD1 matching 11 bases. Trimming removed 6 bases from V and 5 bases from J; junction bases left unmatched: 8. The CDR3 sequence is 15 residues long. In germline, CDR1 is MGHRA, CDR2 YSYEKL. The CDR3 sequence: CASRSRGQGATEAFF. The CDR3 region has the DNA TGCGCCAGCAGGAGCCGAGGACAGGGGGCTACTGAAGCTTTCTTT.

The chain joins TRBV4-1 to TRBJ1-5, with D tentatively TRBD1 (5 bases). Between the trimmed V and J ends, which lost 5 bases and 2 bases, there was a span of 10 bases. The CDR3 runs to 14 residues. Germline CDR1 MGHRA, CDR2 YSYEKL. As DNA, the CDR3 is TGCGCCAGCAGCTGGGGGGGTGGCAATCAGCCCCAGCATTTT. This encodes CASSWGGGNQPQHF.

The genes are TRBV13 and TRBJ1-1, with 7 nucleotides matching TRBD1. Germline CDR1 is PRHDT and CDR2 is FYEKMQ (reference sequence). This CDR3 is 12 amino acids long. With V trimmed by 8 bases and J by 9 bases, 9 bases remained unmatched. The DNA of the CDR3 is TGTGCCAGCTTGGACAGGACGGGACAAGCTTTCTTT. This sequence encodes CASLDRTGQAFF.

The CDR3, as DNA: TGTGCCAGCAGCCCTCGACAGGCAGGGCCAGGAGAGACCCAGTACTTC. This translates into CASSPRQAGPGETQYF. The chain joins TRBV7-6 to TRBJ2-5; tentatively, D is TRBD1 (6 bases). The CDR3 runs to 16 residues. V shed 5 bases and J shed 4 bases, with 20 bases lying between them. CDR1 is SGHVS and CDR2 is FNYEAQ in the germline V gene.

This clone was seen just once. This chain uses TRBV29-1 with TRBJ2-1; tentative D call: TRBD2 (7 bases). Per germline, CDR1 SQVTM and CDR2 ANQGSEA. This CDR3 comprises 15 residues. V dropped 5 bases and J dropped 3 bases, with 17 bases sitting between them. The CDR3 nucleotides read TGCAGCGTTAGGGGGGGGGACTCCGGCTACAATGAGCAGTTCTTC. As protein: CSVRGGDSGYNEQFF.

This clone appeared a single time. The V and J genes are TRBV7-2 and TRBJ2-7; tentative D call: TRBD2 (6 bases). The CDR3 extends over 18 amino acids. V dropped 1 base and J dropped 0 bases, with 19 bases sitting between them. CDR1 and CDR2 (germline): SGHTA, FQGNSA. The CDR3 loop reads CASSLEGMEGSFSYEQYF. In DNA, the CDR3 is TGTGCCAGCAGCTTAGAGGGCATGGAGGGCTCTTTCTCCTACGAGCAGTACTTC.